Below are 31 T cell receptor beta chains sequenced from a single sample in a study of blood T cell repertoires in COVID-19. Method: immunoSEQ multiplex PCR; TCRdb's copy keeps in-frame clones and lacks some. The sample lists 300,000 to 350,000 clones; 87% were seen once. Sequencing used peripheral blood. These TCRs come from a young man with active or convalescent COVID-19.

This rearrangement joins TRBV29-1 to TRBJ1-1, with 8 bases that match TRBD1. Per germline, CDR1 SQVTM and CDR2 ANQGSEA. The V segment lost 6 bases and the J segment 4 bases; nucleotides outside the gene matches: 4. This CDR3 has 12 residues. The CDR3, as DNA: TGCAGCGTGCCGACAGGGGTCACTGAAGCTTTCTTT. Its translation: CSVPTGVTEAFF.

V and J are TRBV2 and TRBJ2-4; D uncertain. Germline CDR1 SNHLY, CDR2 FYNNEI. This CDR3 region has 14 residues. Trimming took off 0 bases at V and 6 bases at J, with 9 bases between the two ends. The CDR3, as DNA: TGTGCCAGCAGTGAAGCGGCAGGATCAAACATTCAGTACTTC. As protein: CASSEAAGSNIQYF.

The rearrangement links TRBV5-1 to TRBJ1-1; TRBD1 matches 8 bases. J lost 4 bases, V lost 0 bases, and 8 bases had no gene match. This CDR3 contains 16 residues. CDR1 is SGHRS, CDR2 YFSETQ, per germline. The CDR3 sequence is CASSLGQGSLITEAFF. CDR3 nucleotides: TGCGCCAGCAGCTTGGGACAGGGGAGTTTGATCACTGAAGCTTTCTTT.

The chain links TRBV29-1 to TRBJ1-2, with D unclear. The germline gives CDR1 SQVTM, CDR2 ANQGSEA. This CDR3 is built from 11 residues. V shed 7 bases and J shed 8 bases, with 14 bases lying between them. CDR3 sequence: CSAKSVRGYTF. DNA of the CDR3: TGCAGCGCCAAGAGCGTGAGGGGCTACACCTTC.

The chain couples TRBV27 to TRBJ1-6; a weak D match, TRBD1 (6 bases). Germline CDR1 is MNHEY and CDR2 is SMNVEV (reference sequence). The CDR3 contains 14 residues. V was trimmed by 5 bases and J by 9 bases, leaving 14 bases between them. CDR3 bases: TGTGCCAGCAGTGCAAAGGGGGGGAGTTCACCCCTCCACTTT. Residues: CASSAKGGSSPLHF.

About this clone: Other nucleotide sequences from this sample produce the same CDR3. The chain joins TRBV5-1 to TRBJ2-2; the D gene is possibly TRBD2 (5 bases). This CDR3 spans 14 amino acids. Trimming stripped 0 bases from V and 7 bases from J, with 10 bases between. The germline V gene encodes CDR1 SGHRS and CDR2 YFSETQ. CDR3 bases: TGCGCCAGCAGCTTGGCGGAGGCTGGCGGGGAGCTGTTTTTT. It specifies CASSLAEAGGELFF.

V usage is TRBV2 and J usage is TRBJ2-7, with D maybe TRBD2 (6 bases). Germline lookup yields CDR1 SNHLY and CDR2 FYNNEI. Trimming cost V 7 bases and J 4 bases, with 8 bases left between them. CDR3 length: 11 amino acids. CDR3 sequence: CASTRGYEQYF. In DNA form, the CDR3 reads TGTGCCAGCACGCGGGGTTACGAGCAGTACTTC.

This clone has just one count. The CDR3 sequence: CASSVVGQANEAFF. The DNA of the CDR3 is TGTGCCAGCAGCGTAGTCGGACAGGCAAATGAAGCTTTCTTT. The chain recombines TRBV9 with TRBJ1-1, with TRBD1 identical over 7 bases. Losses at the gene ends were 0 bases for V and 7 bases for J; bases not matched to a gene: 6. The length of the CDR3 is 14 residues. Germline V gene lookup returns CDR1 SGDLS and CDR2 YYNGEE. Based on the CDR3 plus reference TRBV9 and TRBJ1-1, the full variable domain is DSGVTQTPKHLITATGQRVTLRCSPRSGDLSVYWYQQSLDQGLQFLIQYYNGEERAKGNILERFSAQQFPDLHSELNLSSLELGDSALYFCASSVVGQANEAFFGQGTRLTVV.

V and J are TRBV6-5 and TRBJ2-6; no clear D gene. V shed 5 bases and J shed 2 bases, with 4 bases lying between them. The CDR3 is 13 amino acids. Germline assignment: CDR1 MNHEY and CDR2 SVGAGI. Written as DNA, the CDR3 is TGTGCCAGCAGTCCCACTGGGGCCAACGTCCTGACTTTC. Its protein product is CASSPTGANVLTF.

CDR3 nucleotide sequence: TGCGCCAGCAGCCAAGATCGGGACAGGAGTAACGAGCAGTACTTC. It is translated as CASSQDRDRSNEQYF. The chain joins TRBV4-1 to TRBJ2-7, with TRBD1 identical over 8 bases. Germline loops: CDR1 MGHRA, CDR2 YSYEKL. CDR3 length: 15 amino acids. J lost 5 bases, V lost 0 bases, and 6 bases had no gene match.

The chain links TRBV7-8 to TRBJ1-2; a weak D match, TRBD1 (5 bases). Deletions cut 2 bases from V and 5 bases from J, with 12 bases between. Germline V gives CDR1 SGHVS, CDR2 FQNEAQ. The CDR3 is 14 residues long. DNA for the CDR3: TGTGCCAGCAGCTTACAGGGAACCCCTTATGGCTACACCTTC. This sequence encodes CASSLQGTPYGYTF.

This clone was recorded only once. The chain employs TRBV28 and TRBJ2-7; TRBD1 matches at 9 bases. The J segment lost 2 bases and the V segment lost 8 bases, leaving 4 bases of the junction unmatched. Germline V CDR1 and CDR2: MDHEN, SYDVKM. CDR3 length equals 13 residues. The CDR3 DNA reads as TGTGCCAGCGGCGACAGGGGGGCCTACGAGCAGTACTTC. Translation gives CASGDRGAYEQYF. The variable domain in full, completed from reference TRBV28 and TRBJ2-7, reads DVKVTQSSRYLVKRTGEKVFLECVQDMDHENMFWYRQDPGLGLRLIYFSYDVKMKEKGDIPEGYSVSREKKERFSLILESASTNQTSMYLCASGDRGAYEQYFGPGTRLTVT.

The J gene is TRBJ2-5, the V gene TRBV5-1; D perhaps matches TRBD2 (6 bases). Trimming cost V 4 bases and J 5 bases, with 12 bases left between them. This CDR3 region has 13 residues. Germline assignment: CDR1 SGHRS and CDR2 YFSETQ. This CDR3 reads CASSGGGVETQYF. The CDR3 DNA reads TGCGCCAGCAGCGGCGGAGGGGTCGAGACCCAGTACTTC.

This clone has a handful of counts. V usage is TRBV12-3 or TRBV12-4 and J usage is TRBJ2-7, with D possibly being TRBD2 (5 bases). The CDR3 has 13 residues. V was shortened by 1 base and J by 6 bases, with 10 bases between the two germline ends. CDR3 DNA: TGTGCCAGCAGTTTAGGGGTGGGGAGCGAGCAGTACTTC. It encodes CASSLGVGSEQYF.

The chain is built from TRBV7-6 and TRBJ2-2; a possible D gene is TRBD2 (6 bases). This CDR3 is 16 amino acids long. The germline CDR1 and CDR2 sequences are SGHVS and FNYEAQ. Trimming shortened V by 4 bases and J by 0 bases, and 12 bases separated the two germline ends. The CDR3 here is CASSSGLSANTGELFF. The CDR3 DNA reads as TGTGCCAGCAGCTCCGGACTATCCGCGAACACCGGGGAGCTGTTTTTT.

The chain recombines TRBV7-3 with TRBJ2-1; D is perhaps TRBD1 (6 bases). CDR3 length: 17 residues. Germline CDR1 reads SGHTA; CDR2 reads FQGTGA. V dropped 2 bases and J dropped 10 bases, with 24 bases sitting between them. This CDR3 is CASSLLGGGITSGEQFF. DNA of the CDR3: TGTGCCAGCAGCTTACTTGGGGGCGGCATAACATCAGGGGAGCAGTTCTTC. The full variable domain, with the rest looked up from reference TRBV7-3 and TRBJ2-1, is GAGVSQTPSNKVTEKGKYVELRCDPISGHTALYWYRQSLGQGPEFLIYFQGTGAADDSGLPNDRFFAVRPEGSVSTLKIQRTERGDSAVYLCASSLLGGGITSGEQFFGPGTRLTVL.

This clone was seen a handful of times. V is TRBV27 and J is TRBJ2-3; D is uncertain. Trimming shortened V by 0 bases and J by 0 bases, and 19 bases separated the two germline ends. The germline V gene encodes CDR1 MNHEY and CDR2 SMNVEV (reference sequence). The CDR3 runs to 19 residues. The CDR3 DNA reads TGTGCCAGCAGTTTATCTTTACGGTCCCTTTCCCTTAGCACAGATACGCAGTATTTT. It is translated as CASSLSLRSLSLSTDTQYF.

V usage is TRBV6-4 and J usage is TRBJ2-3; TRBD2 matches 10 bases. CDR3 length: 15 amino acids. The germline gives CDR1 MRHNA, CDR2 SNTAGT. J gave up 4 bases and V 2 bases, and 3 bases lay outside the gene matches. CDR3 coding DNA: TGTGCCAGCAGTGACGCGACTAGCGGGCCAGATACGCAGTATTTT. Amino acid sequence: CASSDATSGPDTQYF.

V gene TRBV3-1 (or the pseudogene TRBV3-2) combines with J gene TRBJ2-1; tentatively, D is TRBD2 (6 bases). Trimming cost V 4 bases and J 7 bases, with 17 bases left between them. The CDR3 sequence is 15 residues long. Germline CDR1 and CDR2: LGHDT and YNNKEL (reference sequence). CDR3: CASSPAGLFINEQFF. The CDR3 DNA follows: TGTGCCAGCAGCCCAGCCGGACTATTTATTAATGAGCAGTTCTTC.

This clone was detected once. The V gene is TRBV14, the J gene TRBJ2-7; 10 bases are a match to TRBD2. Germline values: CDR1 SGHDN, CDR2 FVKESK. The CDR3 is 15 amino acids. Trimming at V came to 5 bases and at J to 0 bases, leaving 4 bases not matched to a gene. The CDR3 nucleotides read TGTGCCAGCAGCTTAAGGACTAGCGGCTCCTACGAGCAGTACTTC. The encoded protein is CASSLRTSGSYEQYF.

This chain joins TRBV27 and TRBJ2-2; tentatively, D is TRBD2 (5 bases). CDR3 length: 13 residues. The germline gives CDR1 MNHEY, CDR2 SMNVEV (reference sequence). V lost 6 bases and J 7 bases, leaving 12 bases between the germline ends. The CDR3 nucleotides read TGTGCCAGCAGCCACGGGGAGAACGGGGAGCTGTTTTTT. Amino acids: CASSHGENGELFF.

This sequence joins TRBV27 and TRBJ1-6; 9 positions match TRBD1. Germline loops: CDR1 MNHEY, CDR2 SMNVEV (reference sequence). Trimming took 7 bases from V and 6 from J; bases not matched to a gene: 4. The CDR3 sequence is 14 residues long. CDR3 in amino acids: CASTWTGANSPLHF. The CDR3 coding sequence is TGTGCCAGCACCTGGACAGGGGCTAATTCACCCCTCCACTTT.

This clone has just a few counts. The rearrangement joins TRBV9 to TRBJ2-3; D is possibly TRBD1 (6 bases). The V end was cut by 7 bases, the J end by 4 bases, with 16 bases between. The CDR3 totals 14 residues. The germline V gene encodes CDR1 SGDLS and CDR2 YYNGEE. CDR3 sequence: CASSRRGAADTQYF. The DNA for the CDR3 is TGTGCCAGCTCCCGCAGGGGAGCGGCAGATACGCAGTATTTT.

This clone was picked up many times. V and J are TRBV6-4 and TRBJ2-1; D possibly corresponds to TRBD2 (5 bases). The CDR3 runs to 14 residues. V was clipped by 0 bases and J by 6 bases, with 9 bases between them. The germline V gene encodes CDR1 MRHNA and CDR2 SNTAGT. The CDR3, as DNA: TGTGCCAGCAGTGACTCAAGCGGAGCCAATGAGCAGTTCTTC. It translates to CASSDSSGANEQFF.

CDR3 sequence (DNA): TGTGCCAGTGCGGTATCTAGCACAGATACGCAGTATTTT. Protein: CASAVSSTDTQYF. This chain links TRBV19 with TRBJ2-3; D unresolved. V was clipped by 8 bases and J by 0 bases, with 9 bases between them. Germline V gene sequence: CDR1 LNHDA, CDR2 SQIVND (reference sequence). The CDR3 totals 13 residues.

This sequence joins TRBV14 and TRBJ2-7; 9 bases line up with TRBD1. Per germline, CDR1 SGHDN and CDR2 FVKESK. The CDR3 is 15 amino acids. Trimming took 3 bases from V and 4 from J; bases not matched to a gene: 7. CDR3 coding DNA: TGTGCCAGCAGCCATAACAGGGGGCTCTTGTACGAGCAGTACTTC. Translating it yields CASSHNRGLLYEQYF.

CDR3 nucleotide sequence: TGTGCCAGCAGCCGGGGACAGGGGGGGTACGAGCAGTACTTC. It yields the protein CASSRGQGGYEQYF. This chain joins TRBV7-9 and TRBJ2-7, with 11 bases identical to TRBD1. V dropped 5 bases and J dropped 4; count of bases not matched to a gene: 4. Per germline, CDR1 SEHNR and CDR2 FQNEAQ (reference sequence). CDR3 length: 14 residues.

This chain uses TRBV27 with TRBJ2-2; D gene uncertain. Germline CDR1 is MNHEY and CDR2 is SMNVEV (reference sequence). This CDR3 has 15 residues. Trimming removed 0 bases from V and 6 bases from J, with 11 bases in between. CDR3 sequence: CASSLSGRLAGELFF. DNA of the CDR3: TGTGCCAGCAGTTTATCGGGCAGGTTGGCCGGGGAGCTGTTTTTT.

The V gene is TRBV2, the J gene TRBJ2-1; the D gene is possibly TRBD2 (5 bases). Deletions cut 4 bases from V and 11 bases from J, with 9 bases between. The germline gives CDR1 SNHLY, CDR2 FYNNEI. This CDR3 is built from 11 residues. In DNA form, the CDR3 reads TGTGCCAGCAGTGGAGGACTGAAGCAGTTCTTC. It translates to CASSGGLKQFF.

The V gene is TRBV5-4, the J gene TRBJ2-7; no reliable D call. CDR3 size: 13 residues. Trimming cost V 1 base and J 6 bases, with 11 bases left between them. Germline values: CDR1 SGHNT, CDR2 YYREEE (reference sequence). The CDR3 nucleotides read TGTGCCAGCAGCTTGAGTGCCGGGTCCGAGCAGTACTTC. Translated, it gives CASSLSAGSEQYF.

V and J are TRBV9 and TRBJ1-4; maybe TRBD1 (5 bases). There are 14 residues in the CDR3. CDR1 and CDR2 (germline): SGDLS, YYNGEE. Trimming cost V 2 bases and J 12 bases, with 17 bases left between them. CDR3 sequence: CASSVRGGHAELFF. CDR3 sequence (DNA): TGTGCCAGCAGCGTTAGGGGCGGACACGCCGAACTGTTTTTT.